A selection of T cell receptor beta chains follows, all from one sample in a study of T cells after posttransplantation cyclophosphamide. Sequencing was performed with immunoSEQ multiplex PCR; in TCRdb, only in-frame clones are kept and a portion is missing. The data hold about 43,000 clones, with about 90% observed a single time. The sample consisted of PBMCs, taken less than 70 days after allogeneic stem cell transplant with posttransplant cyclophosphamide. All receptors come from a male patient aged 60 to 75 who received an allogeneic stem cell transplant from a related donor and was CMV-positive. Some of these T cells may belong to the graft donor. The CDR3 runs from the conserved cysteine through the conserved F or W. D genes are given only for firm matches. The listing skips clone size in some rows; elsewhere it reads once, few, many or a size class.

TRBD1,TRBV5-1,NA,TRBJ1-4,CASSLAPTGASATNEKLFF,TGCGCCAGCAGCTTGGCGCCGACAGGGGCCTCTGCAACTAATGAAAAACTGTTTTTT
NA,TRBV5-4,NA,TRBJ1-1,CASSSPTRDMNTEAFF,TGTGCCAGCAGCTCACCAACCAGGGACATGAACACTGAAGCTTTCTTT
NA,TRBV19,once,TRBJ2-5,CASSLDTPPVGQETQYF,TGTGCCAGTAGTTTGGACACTCCACCGGTCGGGCAAGAGACCCAGTACTTC
TRBD1,TRBV19,once,TRBJ1-6,CASKLPGQENSPLHF,TGTGCCAGTAAACTACCGGGACAGGAAAATTCACCCCTCCACTTT
TRBD2,TRBV10-2,NA,TRBJ2-2,CASSSSGGETGELFF,TGCGCCAGCAGTTCTAGCGGGGGAGAGACCGGGGAGCTGTTTTTT
NA,TRBV6-1,NA,TRBJ2-3,CASSEAGGTDTQYF,TGTGCCAGCAGTGAAGCTGGGGGGACAGATACGCAGTATTTT
NA,TRBV9,NA,TRBJ2-7,CASSVEGFGYYEQYF,TGTGCCAGCAGCGTAGAGGGGTTCGGCTACTACGAGCAGTACTTC
TRBD1,TRBV27,once,TRBJ2-5,CASSLSWDRTQETQYF,TGTGCCAGCAGTTTATCATGGGACAGGACCCAAGAGACCCAGTACTTC
NA,TRBV5-1,NA,TRBJ2-2,CASSLNGERTGELFF,TGCGCCAGCAGCTTGAACGGAGAGCGCACCGGGGAGCTGTTTTTT
NA,TRBV14,NA,TRBJ2-3,CASSLRSDTQYF,TGTGCCAGCAGCCTCCGGTCAGATACGCAGTATTTT
NA,TRBV4-1,NA,TRBJ2-3,CASSQRAGSIQVDTQYF,TGCGCCAGCAGCCAAAGAGCAGGATCCATTCAGGTTGATACGCAGTATTTT
TRBD1,TRBV4-1,NA,TRBJ1-5,CASSRFQGGSNQPQHF,TGCGCCAGCAGCCGCTTCCAGGGGGGTAGCAATCAGCCCCAGCATTTT
TRBD1,TRBV4-1,NA,TRBJ2-2,CASSQPMGQKTGELFF,TGCGCCAGCAGCCAACCTATGGGACAGAAGACCGGGGAGCTGTTTTTT
NA,TRBV2,once,TRBJ2-3,CASGGMTRWFTDTQYF,TGTGCCAGCGGCGGGATGACTAGGTGGTTCACAGATACGCAGTATTTT
TRBD1,TRBV4-2,NA,TRBJ1-2,CASSPDRDLNYGYTF,TGTGCCAGCAGCCCCGACAGGGACCTTAACTATGGCTACACCTTC
TRBD1,TRBV6-1,few,TRBJ2-2,CATDRGNTGELFF,TGTGCCACCGACAGGGGAAACACCGGGGAGCTGTTTTTT
NA,TRBV7-9,NA,TRBJ2-3,CASSLAASTDTQYF,TGTGCCAGCAGCTTAGCGGCAAGCACAGATACGCAGTATTTT
NA,TRBV10-3,NA,TRBJ2-3,CAISESAGASTDTQYF,TGTGCCATCAGTGAGTCTGCGGGGGCATCCACAGATACGCAGTATTTT
TRBD2,TRBV9,once,TRBJ2-5,CASSVSLKGASGGASQETQYF,TGTGCCAGCAGCGTATCTTTAAAAGGGGCTAGCGGGGGGGCCTCCCAAGAGACCCAGTACTTC
NA,TRBV6-6,NA,TRBJ2-5,CASSYTRVSETQYF,TGTGCCAGCAGTTACACCAGGGTGAGCGAGACCCAGTACTTC
TRBD1,TRBV4-1,NA,TRBJ2-7,CASSQPRTGVYEQYF,TGCGCCAGCAGCCAACCCAGGACAGGGGTCTACGAGCAGTACTTC
NA,TRBV4-1,NA,TRBJ1-6,CASSQEWGLNSPLHF,TGCGCCAGCAGCCAAGAGTGGGGCCTCAATTCACCCCTCCACTTT
TRBD2,TRBV10-2,NA,TRBJ2-7,CASRGESGGASRGEQYF,TGCGCCAGCAGAGGGGAAAGCGGGGGGGCCTCGAGGGGCGAGCAGTACTTC
NA,TRBV28,NA,TRBJ1-5,CASSAHIGGQPQHF,TGTGCCAGCAGTGCCCATATAGGGGGTCAGCCCCAGCATTTT
TRBD2,TRBV6-5,NA,TRBJ2-1,CASSYRRGGLEQFF,TGTGCCAGCAGTTACCGACGGGGGGGGCTTGAGCAGTTCTTC
NA,TRBV11-2,NA,TRBJ2-7,CASSTSYEQYF,TGTGCCAGCAGCACTTCCTACGAGCAGTACTTC
NA,TRBV28,NA,TRBJ1-1,CASYSHSAAIEAFF,TGTGCCAGCTATTCGCATAGTGCGGCTATTGAAGCTTTCTTT
TRBD1,TRBV4-1,NA,TRBJ2-7,CASSLDRAAYEQYF,TGCGCCAGCAGCCTCGACAGGGCCGCCTACGAGCAGTACTTC
NA,TRBV5-1,NA,TRBJ2-1,CASSLLSDSEQFF,TGCGCCAGCAGCTTGCTCTCGGACAGTGAGCAGTTCTTC
NA,TRBV14,NA,TRBJ2-7,CASSQLTGPPYEQYF,TGTGCCAGCAGCCAGCTCACAGGGCCACCTTACGAGCAGTACTTC
NA,TRBV7-2,NA,TRBJ2-7,CASSYYALGGSGSEQYF,TGTGCCAGCAGTTATTACGCGCTAGGGGGTTCGGGATCCGAGCAGTACTTC
NA,TRBV28,NA,TRBJ1-2,CASSFSGIGGYTF,TGTGCCAGCAGTTTTTCAGGGATTGGTGGCTACACCTTC
NA,TRBV10-3,NA,TRBJ2-1,CAISDKGDNEQFF,TGTGCCATCAGTGATAAAGGAGACAATGAGCAGTTCTTC
TRBD1,TRBV4-2,NA,TRBJ1-4,CASSQRGQGSTEKLFF,TGTGCCAGCAGCCAGAGGGGACAGGGATCTACTGAAAAACTGTTTTTT
NA,TRBV11-2,NA,TRBJ1-2,CASSLDQQGMGYTF,TGTGCCAGCAGCTTAGATCAACAGGGAATGGGCTACACCTTC
TRBD1,TRBV7-2,NA,TRBJ1-4,CASSLQTGGEKLFF,TGTGCCAGCAGCTTACAAACAGGGGGGGAAAAACTGTTTTTT